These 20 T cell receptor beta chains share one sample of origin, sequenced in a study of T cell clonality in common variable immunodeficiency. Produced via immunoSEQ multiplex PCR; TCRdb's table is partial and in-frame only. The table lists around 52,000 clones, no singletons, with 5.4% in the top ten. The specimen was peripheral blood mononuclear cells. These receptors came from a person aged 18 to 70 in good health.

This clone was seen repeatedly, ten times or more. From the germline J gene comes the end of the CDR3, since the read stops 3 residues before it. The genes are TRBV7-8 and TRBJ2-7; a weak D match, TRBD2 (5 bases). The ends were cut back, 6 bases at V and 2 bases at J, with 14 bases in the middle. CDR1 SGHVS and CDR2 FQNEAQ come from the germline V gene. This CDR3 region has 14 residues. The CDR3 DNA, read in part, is TGTGCCAGCAGTGGAGGCGACTTGGCCTACGAG. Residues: CASSGGDLAYE. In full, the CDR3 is CASSGGDLAYEQYF.

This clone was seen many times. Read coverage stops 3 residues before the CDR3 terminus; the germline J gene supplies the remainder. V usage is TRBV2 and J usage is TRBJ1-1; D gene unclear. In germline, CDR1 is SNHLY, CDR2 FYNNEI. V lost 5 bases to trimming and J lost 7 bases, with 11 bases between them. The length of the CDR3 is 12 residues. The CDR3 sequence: CASSLPPGEAFF. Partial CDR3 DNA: TGTGCCAGCAGTTTACCCCCAGGTGAA. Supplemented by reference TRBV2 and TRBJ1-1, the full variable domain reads EPEVTQTPSHQVTQMGQEVILRCVPISNHLYFYWYRQILGQKVEFLVSFYNNEISEKSEIFDDQFSVERPDGSNFTLKIRSTKLEDSAMYFCASSLPPGEAFFGQGTRLTVV.

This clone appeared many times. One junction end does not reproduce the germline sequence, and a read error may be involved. The CDR3 loop is CSARGPIRGSGNTIYF. CDR3 DNA, as far as it was read: TGCAGTGCCAGAGGGCCAATCAGGGGCTCTGGAAACACC. This sequence joins TRBV20-1 and TRBJ1-3, with TRBD1 as a possible D gene (6 bases). Sequencing ends 3 residues short of the CDR3 end; the germline J gene provides the rest. The CDR3 is 16 residues long. Germline CDR1 reads DFQATT; CDR2 reads SNEGSKA (reference sequence).

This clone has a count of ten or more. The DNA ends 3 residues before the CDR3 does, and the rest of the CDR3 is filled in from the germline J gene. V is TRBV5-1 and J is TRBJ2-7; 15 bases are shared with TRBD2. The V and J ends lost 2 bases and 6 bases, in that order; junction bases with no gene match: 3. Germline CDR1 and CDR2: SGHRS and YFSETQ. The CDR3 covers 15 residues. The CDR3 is CASSFGLAGGGEQYF. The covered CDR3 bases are TGCGCCAGCAGCTTCGGACTAGCGGGAGGGGGCGAG.

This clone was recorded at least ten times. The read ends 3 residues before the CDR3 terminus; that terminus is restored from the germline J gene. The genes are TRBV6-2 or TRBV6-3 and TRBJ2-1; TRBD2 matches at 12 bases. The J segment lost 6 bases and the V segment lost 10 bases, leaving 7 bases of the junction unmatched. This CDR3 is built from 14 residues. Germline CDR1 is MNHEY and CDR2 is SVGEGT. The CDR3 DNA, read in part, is TGTGCCACCACTCCGGGACTAGCGGGCAATGAG. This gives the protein CATTPGLAGNE. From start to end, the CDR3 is CATTPGLAGNEQFF.

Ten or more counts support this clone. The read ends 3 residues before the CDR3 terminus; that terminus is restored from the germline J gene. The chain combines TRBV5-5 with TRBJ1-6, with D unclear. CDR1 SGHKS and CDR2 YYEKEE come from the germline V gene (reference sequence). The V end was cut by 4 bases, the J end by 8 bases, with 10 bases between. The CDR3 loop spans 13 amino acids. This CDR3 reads CASSLERDSPLHF. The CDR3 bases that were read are TGTGCCAGCAGCCTTGAGCGGGATTCACCC.

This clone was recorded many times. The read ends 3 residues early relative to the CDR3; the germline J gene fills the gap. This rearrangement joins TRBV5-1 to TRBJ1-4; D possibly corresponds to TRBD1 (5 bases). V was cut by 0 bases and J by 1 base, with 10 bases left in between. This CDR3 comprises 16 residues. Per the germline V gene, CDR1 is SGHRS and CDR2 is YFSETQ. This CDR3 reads CASSLGIGETNEKLFF. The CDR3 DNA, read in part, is TGCGCCAGCAGCTTGGGAATAGGGGAAACTAATGAAAAA.

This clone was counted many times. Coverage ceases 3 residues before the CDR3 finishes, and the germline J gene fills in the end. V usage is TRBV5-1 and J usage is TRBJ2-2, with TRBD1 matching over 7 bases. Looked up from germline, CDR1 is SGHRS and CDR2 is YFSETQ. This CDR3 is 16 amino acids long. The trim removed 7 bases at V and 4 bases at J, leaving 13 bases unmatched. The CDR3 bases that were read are TGCGCCAGCCAAGATCCTAGGGGGCTGGGCACCGGGGAG. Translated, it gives CASQDPRGLGTGE. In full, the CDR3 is CASQDPRGLGTGELFF.

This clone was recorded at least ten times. CDR3 bases read: TGTGCCAGCAGCTTAGAGGGGCCAACTGAA. This gives the protein CASSLEGPTE. The entire CDR3 protein reads CASSLEGPTEAFF. The gene calls are TRBV7-9 and TRBJ1-1; TRBD1 might be the D (5 bases). The read finishes 3 residues shy of the CDR3 end, and the germline J gene is used to complete it. The CDR3 has 13 amino acids. CDR1 is SEHNR and CDR2 is FQNEAQ in the germline V gene (reference sequence). V lost 1 base, J lost 5 bases, and 8 bases lay in between.

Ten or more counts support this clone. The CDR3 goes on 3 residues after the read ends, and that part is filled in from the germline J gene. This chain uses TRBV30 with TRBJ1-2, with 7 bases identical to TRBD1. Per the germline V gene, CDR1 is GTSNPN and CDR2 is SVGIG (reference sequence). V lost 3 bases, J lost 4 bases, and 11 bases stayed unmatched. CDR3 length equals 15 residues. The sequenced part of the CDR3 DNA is TGTGCCTGGAGAGGGGGCGGTAGAGGGGTCTATGGC. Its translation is CAWRGGGRGVYG. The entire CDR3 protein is CAWRGGGRGVYGYTF.

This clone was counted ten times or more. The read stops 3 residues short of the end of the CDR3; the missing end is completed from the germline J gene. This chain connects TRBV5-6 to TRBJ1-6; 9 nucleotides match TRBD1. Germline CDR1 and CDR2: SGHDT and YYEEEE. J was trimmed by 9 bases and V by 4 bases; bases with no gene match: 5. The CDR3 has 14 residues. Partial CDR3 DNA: TGTGCCAGCAGCCAAGGACAGGGGCTTTCACCC. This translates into CASSQGQGLSP. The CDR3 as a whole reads CASSQGQGLSPLHF.

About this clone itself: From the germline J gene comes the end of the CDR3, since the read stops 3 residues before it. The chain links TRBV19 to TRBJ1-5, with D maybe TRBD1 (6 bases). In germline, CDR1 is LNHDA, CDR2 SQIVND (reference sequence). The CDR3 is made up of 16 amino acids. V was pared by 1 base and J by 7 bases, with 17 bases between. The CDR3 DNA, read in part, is TGTGCCAGTAGTATAGGGGGACACCTCGAGGGGCAGCCC. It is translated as CASSIGGHLEGQP. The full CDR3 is CASSIGGHLEGQPQHF.

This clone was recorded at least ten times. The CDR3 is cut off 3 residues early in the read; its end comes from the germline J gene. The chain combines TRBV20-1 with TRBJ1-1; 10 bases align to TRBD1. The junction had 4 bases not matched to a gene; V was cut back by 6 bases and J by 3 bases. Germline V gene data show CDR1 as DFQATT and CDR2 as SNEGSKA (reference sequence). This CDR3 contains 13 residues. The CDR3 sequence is CSAATGGDTEAFF. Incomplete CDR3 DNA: TGCAGTGCCGCGACAGGGGGCGACACTGAA.

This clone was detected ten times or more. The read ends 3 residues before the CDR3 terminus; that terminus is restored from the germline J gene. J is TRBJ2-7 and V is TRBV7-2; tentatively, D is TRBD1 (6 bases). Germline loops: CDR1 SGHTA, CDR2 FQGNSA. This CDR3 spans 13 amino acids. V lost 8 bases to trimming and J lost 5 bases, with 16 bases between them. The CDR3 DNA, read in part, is TGTGCCAGCCGTCCACAGGGTCGAGACGAG. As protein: CASRPQGRDE. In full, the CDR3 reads CASRPQGRDEQYF.

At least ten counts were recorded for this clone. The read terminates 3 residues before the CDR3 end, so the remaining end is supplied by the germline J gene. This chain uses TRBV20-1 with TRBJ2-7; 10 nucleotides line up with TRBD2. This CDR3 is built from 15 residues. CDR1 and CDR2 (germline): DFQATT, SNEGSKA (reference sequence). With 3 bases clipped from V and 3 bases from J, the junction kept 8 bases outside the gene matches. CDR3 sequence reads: CSARDGTSAGYEQYF. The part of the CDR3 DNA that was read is TGCAGTGCTAGGGACGGGACTAGCGCTGGCTACGAG.

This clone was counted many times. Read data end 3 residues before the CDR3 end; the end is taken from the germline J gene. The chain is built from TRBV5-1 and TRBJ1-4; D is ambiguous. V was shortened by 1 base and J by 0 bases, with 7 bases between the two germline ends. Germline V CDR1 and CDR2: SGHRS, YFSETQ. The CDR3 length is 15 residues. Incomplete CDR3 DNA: TGCGCCAGCAGCTTGAACTATGCAACTAATGAAAAA. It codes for CASSLNYATNEK. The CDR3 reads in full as CASSLNYATNEKLFF.

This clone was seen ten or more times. The CDR3 protein is CASSLSSGNTQYF. The DNA read from the CDR3 is TGTGCCAGCAGCTTAAGCAGCGGCAATACG. The V call is TRBV11-2, the J call TRBJ2-3; D perhaps matches TRBD2 (5 bases). The CDR3 extends 3 residues past the end of the read, so its final part is completed from the germline J gene. There are 13 residues in the CDR3. V was trimmed by 2 bases and J by 7 bases, leaving 10 bases between them. The germline gives CDR1 SGHAT, CDR2 FQNNGV.

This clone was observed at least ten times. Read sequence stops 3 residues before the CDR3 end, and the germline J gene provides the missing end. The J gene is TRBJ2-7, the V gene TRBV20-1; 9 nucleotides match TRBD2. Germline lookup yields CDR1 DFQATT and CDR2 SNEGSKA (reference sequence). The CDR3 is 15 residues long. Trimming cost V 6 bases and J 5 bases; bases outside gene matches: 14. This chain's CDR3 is CSAPSLLAGGHEQYF. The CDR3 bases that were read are TGCAGTGCCCCAAGTCTACTAGCGGGCGGGCACGAG.

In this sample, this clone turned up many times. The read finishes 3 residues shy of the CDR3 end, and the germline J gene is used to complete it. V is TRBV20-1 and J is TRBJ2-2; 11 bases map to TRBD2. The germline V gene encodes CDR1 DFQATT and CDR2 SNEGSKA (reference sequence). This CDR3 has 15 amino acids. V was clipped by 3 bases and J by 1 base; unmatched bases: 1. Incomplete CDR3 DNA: TGCAGTGCTAGGACTAGCGGGATGAACACCGGGGAG. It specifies CSARTSGMNTGE. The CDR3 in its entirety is CSARTSGMNTGELFF.

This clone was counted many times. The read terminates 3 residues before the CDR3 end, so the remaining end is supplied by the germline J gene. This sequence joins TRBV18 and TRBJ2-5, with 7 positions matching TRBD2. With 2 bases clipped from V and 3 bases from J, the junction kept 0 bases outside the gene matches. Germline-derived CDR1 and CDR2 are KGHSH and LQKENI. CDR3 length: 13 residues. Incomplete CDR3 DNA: TGTGCCAGCTCACCAACTAGCGAAGAGACC. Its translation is CASSPTSEET. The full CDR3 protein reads CASSPTSEETQYF. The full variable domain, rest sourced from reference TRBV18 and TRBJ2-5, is NAGVMQNPRHLVRRRGQEARLRCSPMKGHSHVYWYRQLPEEGLKFMVYLQKENIIDESGMPKERFSAEFPKEGPSILRIQQVVRGDSAAYFCASSPTSEETQYFGPGTRLLVL.